A selection of T cell receptor beta chains follows, all from one sample in a study of T cell responses to AZD1222 COVID-19 vaccine. The protocol was immunoSEQ multiplex PCR, while the TCRdb copy is restricted to in-frame clones and leaves out a portion. The table lists 96,000 or so clones, 80% to 90% of them singletons, with roughly 1.7% in the top ten. Sequencing used peripheral blood, obtained on day 0 of AZD1222 vaccination. The receptors shown here come from an adult in good health. Each CDR3 is given with its conserved first and last residue. The D gene is left open where the match is weak. Some rows have no size entry. The others give once, few or many, or a class for an expanded clone.

D | J | size | V | DNA | CDR3
TRBD1 | TRBJ2-2 | . | TRBV2 | TGTGCCAGCACCGGACAGGGCCCGGGGGAGCTGTTTTTT | CASTGQGPGELFF
. | TRBJ1-4 | . | TRBV27 | TGTGCCAGCAGTTTATCCCCAGGGTTAGATGAAAAACTGTTTTTT | CASSLSPGLDEKLFF
TRBD1 | TRBJ1-2 | . | TRBV5-1 | TGCGCCAGCAGCTTTGACAGGGAGATCAATGGCTACACCTTC | CASSFDREINGYTF
TRBD1 | TRBJ1-2 | . | TRBV25-1 | TGTGCCAGCAGTGTTACCGGGACAGGGAATGGCTACACCTTC | CASSVTGTGNGYTF
. | TRBJ1-1 | once | TRBV2 | TGTGCCAGCACCGAGGAGCGGAACACTGAAGCTTTCTTT | CASTEERNTEAFF
TRBD2 | TRBJ2-1 | . | TRBV5-1 | TGCGCCAGCAGCTTACAACCGGGACTAGTGTCCTACAATGAGCAGTTCTTC | CASSLQPGLVSYNEQFF
. | TRBJ2-1 | . | TRBV29-1 | TGCAGCGGCGGTAGCAATGAGCAGTTCTTC | CSGGSNEQFF
. | TRBJ2-7 | . | TRBV27 | TGTGCCAGCAGTTTCGGTCAGGGCTACGAGCAGTACTTC | CASSFGQGYEQYF
. | TRBJ1-1 | . | TRBV28 | TGTGCCAGCAGTTTAGGTCGGGGGCGCGGGTACACTGAAGCTTTCTTT | CASSLGRGRGYTEAFF
. | TRBJ2-1 | . | TRBV9 | TGTGCCAGCAGCGTAGCCGGTGATTCCTACAATGAGCAGTTCTTC | CASSVAGDSYNEQFF
TRBD2 | TRBJ2-1 | . | TRBV7-2 | TGTGCCAGCAGCTTAGTTGGCGGGGGCAATGAGCAGTTCTTC | CASSLVGGGNEQFF
TRBD1 | TRBJ1-2 | . | TRBV5-1 | TGCGCCAGCAGCTTCGACAGGGTCGGCTACACCTTC | CASSFDRVGYTF
. | TRBJ1-1 | . | TRBV5-6 | TGTGCCAGCAGACTATTAAGCGACACTGAAGCTTTCTTT | CASRLLSDTEAFF
TRBD1 | TRBJ2-5 | . | TRBV5-5 | TGTGCCAGCTCCCCCTCACCGGGACAGGGGTTCCAAGAGACCCAGTACTTC | CASSPSPGQGFQETQYF
. | TRBJ2-3 | . | TRBV5-1 | TGCGCCAGCAGCTTACAGGGCGCACCTCCTGGAGATACGCAGTATTTT | CASSLQGAPPGDTQYF
. | TRBJ2-5 | . | TRBV6-6 | TGTGCCAGCAGTACCCCAATAAAGCCCCCAGAGACCCAGTACTTC | CASSTPIKPPETQYF
TRBD2 | TRBJ2-7 | . | TRBV9 | TGTGCCAGCAGCGTAGTGGGGAGGGGTGAGCAGTACTTC | CASSVVGRGEQYF
. | TRBJ2-6 | . | TRBV12-5 | TGTGCTAGTGCGTCCTCTGGGGCCAACGTCCTGATTTTC | CASASSGANVLIF
. | TRBJ1-6 | . | TRBV6-6 | TGTGCCAGCAGTCGGGGCCCTAATAATTCACCCCTCCACTTT | CASSRGPNNSPLHF
TRBD2 | TRBJ2-7 | . | TRBV2 | TGTGCCAGCAGTGATTGGGTGTCGGGGGGTTCACCCATCGAGCAGTACTTC | CASSDWVSGGSPIEQYF
. | TRBJ2-2 | . | TRBV28 | TGTGCCAGCAGTTTAGCCGGACAGACCACCGGGGAGCTGTTTTTT | CASSLAGQTTGELFF
. | TRBJ2-7 | . | TRBV5-1 | TGCGCCAGCAGCTTGGAAGGGTTATTCTCCTACGAGCAGTACTTC | CASSLEGLFSYEQYF
. | TRBJ1-1 | . | TRBV30 | TGTGCCTGGCAGATTCAGGACAGGAACACTGAAGCTTTCTTT | CAWQIQDRNTEAFF
TRBD1 | TRBJ1-2 | . | TRBV2 | TGTGCCAGCAGTGGAGGGGGCGACTATGGCTACACCTTC | CASSGGGDYGYTF
TRBD1 | TRBJ1-6 | . | TRBV5-6 | TGTGCCAGCAGGGCCGGGACAGGGTATTCACCCCTCCACTTT | CASRAGTGYSPLHF
TRBD1 | TRBJ1-6 | . | TRBV18 | TGTGCCAGCTCACTGGGACAGGTGACTAATTCACCCCTCCACTTT | CASSLGQVTNSPLHF
. | TRBJ2-7 | . | TRBV5-1 | TGCGCCAGCAGCCAGGGGAGGTCCTACGAGCAGTACTTC | CASSQGRSYEQYF
. | TRBJ2-3 | . | TRBV6-2/TRBV6-3 | TGTGCCAGCAGCAGACAGGGACTCCAAACAGATACGCAGTATTTT | CASSRQGLQTDTQYF
TRBD2 | TRBJ2-1 | . | TRBV10-3 | TGTGCCACTGCAGCGGGGGGGCCCTACAATGAGCAGTTCTTC | CATAAGGPYNEQFF
TRBD1 | TRBJ2-7 | . | TRBV7-3 | TGTGCCAGCAGCCGAGGACAGGCTAGCTCCTACGAGCAGTACTTC | CASSRGQASSYEQYF
. | TRBJ1-2 | . | TRBV4-2 | TGTGCCAGCAGCCGGGGTTCCGTTAGCTATGGCTACACCTTC | CASSRGSVSYGYTF
TRBD2 | TRBJ2-5 | once | TRBV7-9 | TGTGCCAGCAGCCCCGGACTAGCCCTGGAGGGTGAGACCCAGTACTTC | CASSPGLALEGETQYF
. | TRBJ2-1 | . | TRBV11-2 | TGTGCCAGCAGCCCTCCTTGGGGGACTTCCGGCGGGGATGAGCAGTTCTTC | CASSPPWGTSGGDEQFF
TRBD1 | TRBJ1-2 | . | TRBV7-2 | TGTGCCAGCAGCTTAGAAACAGGCAGGGGGGGCTACACCTTC | CASSLETGRGGYTF
TRBD1 | TRBJ1-2 | . | TRBV3-1/TRBV3-2 | TGTGCCAGCAGCCAAATCGACAGGGACTATGGCTACACCTTC | CASSQIDRDYGYTF
. | TRBJ2-7 | . | TRBV15 | TGTGCCACCAGCAGAGATCGAACGGCTTACGAGCAGTACTTC | CATSRDRTAYEQYF
. | TRBJ1-2 | . | TRBV30 | TGTGCCTGGGTGAACGGTGGCGGCGGCTACACCTTC | CAWVNGGGGYTF
. | TRBJ2-7 | . | TRBV7-9 | TGTGCCAGCAGCACGACAGGCTACGAGCAGTACTTC | CASSTTGYEQYF
TRBD1 | TRBJ1-5 | . | TRBV7-2 | TGTGCCAGCAGCCTTTTTCGAACAGGGGGAGACCAGCCCCAGCATTTT | CASSLFRTGGDQPQHF
. | TRBJ2-7 | few | TRBV6-2/TRBV6-3 | TGTGCCAGCAGTTACTCGAAGGCGGCGGGGGCAACCTACGAGCAGTACTTC | CASSYSKAAGATYEQYF
. | TRBJ1-2 | . | TRBV7-9 | TGTGCCAGCAGCTTAGCGGGGGCCGGAGGTGGCTACACCTTC | CASSLAGAGGGYTF
. | TRBJ1-4 | . | TRBV19 | TGTGCCAGTAGCCCCCAGGGAGCTAATGAAAAACTGTTTTTT | CASSPQGANEKLFF